This TCR beta chain was sequenced in a study of cytomegalovirus exposure and HLA in healthy donors. Primers included in the PCR were 60 Vbeta and 13 Jbeta primers. Profiling relied on immunoSEQ multiplex PCR, and the TCRdb table lists in-frame clones only, not all of them. The repertoire holds about 64,000 clones, 65% to 70% seen once, with less than 15% in the top ten. The V segment lost 4 bases and the J segment 4 bases; nucleotides outside the gene matches: 8. Germline assignment: CDR1 LGHNA and CDR2 YNFKEQ. The CDR3 is 16 residues long. This chain joins TRBV4-2 and TRBJ2-1; TRBD2 agrees at 9 bases. The sequencing sample was made of PBMCs. This clonotype was sampled from a male donor in good health and CMV-seropositive. CDR3 DNA: TGTGCCAGCAGCCTCCGGGTAGCGGGAGTATACAATGAGCAGTTCTTC. Translating gives CASSLRVAGVYNEQFF.